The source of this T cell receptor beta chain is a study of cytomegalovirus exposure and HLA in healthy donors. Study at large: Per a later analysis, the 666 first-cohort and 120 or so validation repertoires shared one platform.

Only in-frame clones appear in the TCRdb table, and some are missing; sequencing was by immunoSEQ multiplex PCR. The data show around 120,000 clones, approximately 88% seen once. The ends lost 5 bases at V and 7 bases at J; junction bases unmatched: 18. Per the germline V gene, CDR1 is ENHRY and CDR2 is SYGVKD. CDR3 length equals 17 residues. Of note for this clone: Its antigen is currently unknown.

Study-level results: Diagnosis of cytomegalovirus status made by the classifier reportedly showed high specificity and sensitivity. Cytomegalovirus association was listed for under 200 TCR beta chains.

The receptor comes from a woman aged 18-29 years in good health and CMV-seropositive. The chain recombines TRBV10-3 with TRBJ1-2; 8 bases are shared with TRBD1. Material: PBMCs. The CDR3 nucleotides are TGTGCCATCAGTACAGGGGGAAGTGGCTGGGCGGCTGCTGGCTACACCTTC. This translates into CAISTGGSGWAAAGYTF.